This T cell receptor beta chain originates from a study of shared clonotypes between healthy human individuals (dated by TCRdb to 2020 to 2022). For the wider study: A couple of women and three men aged 18 to 49 years were included in the cohort. Each donor's leukapheresis produced roughly between roughly 0.9 and 9 billion PBMCs. Blood TCR repertoires of a handful of healthy adults were deeply sequenced to estimate repertoire size and the extent of clonotype sharing between individuals. For each donor, CD4 naive and CD4 memory were each given three plates, CD8 naive was given two plates, and CD8 memory was given one plate. To increase sequencing depth and limit assay-specific biases, TCR repertoire library preparation and sequencing were carried out by different laboratories using diverse techniques. What the authors observed across the whole study: Because the study included a small number of donors, the genetic and exposure-history diversity represented was limited. Sampling was limited to blood, and TCR repertoires in tissue likely differ from TCR repertoires in blood. Clonotypes shared by all four sorted-subset donors showed higher generation probabilities than non-shared clonotypes. Across a handful of donors, approximately 5% of naive CD4, around 3.5% of naive CD8, around 2.1% of memory CD4, and 0.4% to 0.45% of memory CD8 clonotypes were shared. Pairwise subsampling indicated that sequencing depth was expected to affect the degree of clonotype sharing among donors. Even with the large sequencing depth, rarefaction of the sorted-subset datasets indicated that sequencing was incomplete. Naive subsets generally had larger estimated clonotype richness than memory subsets did.

Relative to germline, V is missing 6 bases and J is missing 4 bases, with 6 bases of the junction outside any gene match. The CDR3 goes from the cysteine to the phenylalanine over 15 residues. CDR3 DNA only is kept here, 45 bases in frame from base 1. Sequences SNHLY (CDR1) and FYNNEI (CDR2) are obtained from the germline V gene. The donors were healthy, HIV-negative adults with no recently reported acute infections or vaccinations. All donors were Caucasian adults living in Nashville, Tennessee, USA. Magnetic negative selection was used to enrich CD4+ T cells, after which naive cells were positively selected on CD45RA and the negative fraction became the memory subset. Blood was obtained by leukapheresis, after which PBMCs were separated by Ficoll-Histopaque density gradient centrifugation and cryopreserved in liquid nitrogen vapor phase. Analytical flow cytometry was used to check the purity and quantity of every magnetically sorted T cell population. From each sorted fraction, genomic DNA was isolated and quantified by UV absorbance on a Nanodrop 2000c.

As to this clone: Its antigen has not been determined. Base qualities were left out, and no much larger clone turns up one base away.

Using the deep immunoSEQ assay, TCR CDR3 regions were amplified from genomic DNA by multiplex PCR. Extracted genomic DNA from each cell subset was spread evenly across all wells of several immunoSEQ 96-well plates, with each plate serving as a replicate. For sorted subsets, 150 to 250 ng of genomic DNA, equivalent to 25,000 to 30,000 T cell genomes, went into each replicate PCR. The purified libraries were quantified using a Qubit 3.0 fluorometer, sized with a Bioanalyzer 2100, and then quantified again using the KAPA Library Quantification kit. Every immunoSEQ 96-well plate was sequenced on a separate single-read 150-cycle Illumina NextSeq 550 flow cell. The authors' analysis ran thus. Because the immunoSEQ output held only junctional sequences and lacked quality scores, the filtering could not match the filtering applied to full-length reads. Sequences were annotated with PyIR, a Python wrapper for IgBLAST v1.9, and V/J genes and CDR3 were assigned using IMGT germline references. Reads were filtered out if the reads had weak V/J assignments (E-value above 1e-6), no CDR3, stop codons, out-of-frame junctions, or ambiguous translated residues. A V3J clonotype was defined by an identical inferred V gene, J gene, and CDR3 amino acid sequence. To compute the percentage overlap between repertoires, the number of shared unique clonotypes was divided by the size of the smaller repertoire. RTK rarefaction, the Chao1 estimator, and Recon v2.1 estimates of unobserved clonotypes were used to assess repertoire richness. OLGA was used to compute generation probabilities for all TCRbeta clonotypes that the gDNA method yielded from a handful of donors. Sourced from immuneACCESS, this table was stored by TCRdb with only in-frame sequences that have V and J called. A share of the clones is absent; for the studies checked, an unresolved V gene accounts for under half, and the remainder has no known explanation. V, J and clone size were drawn from that table, and D and trimming were deduced from the DNA. The sample includes 2 million to 3 million clones, with approximately 94% observed a single time. Of the sample, 0.36% falls within the top ten clones.

This TCR was recovered from a man in his late teens or twenties in good health. Some clones in this sample may be carry-over from other donors' samples. The chain uses TRBV2 and TRBJ2-2, and 9 junction bases match TRBD1. The specimen sequenced was naive CD4+ T cells from PBMCs. Sample cell subset or site, as interpreted from the label and publication: CD45RA+ positively selected. The nucleotide sequence is given as TGTGCCAGCAGAAGGACAGGGGTGCCCACCGGGGAGCTGTTTTTT. It is translated as CASRRTGVPTGELFF.